This TCR beta chain was recovered during a study of a mutant IDH1 vaccine in newly diagnosed glioma. As for the study in general: It was radiotherapy, temozolomide, or both that patients received previously, with most receiving both.

For this clone: Its specificity is unknown.

Findings and caveats of the study: In about 93% of patients, immune responses induced by the vaccine occurred.

Sequencing was performed with immunoSEQ multiplex PCR; in TCRdb, only in-frame clones are kept and a portion is missing. The profile covers tens of thousands of clones, with around 87% appearing a single time and about 2% taken by the ten largest. The CDR3 contains 16 residues. The V segment lost 4 bases and the J segment 7 bases; nucleotides outside the gene matches: 10. Looked up from germline, CDR1 is SEHNR and CDR2 is FQNEAQ (reference sequence). Time point indicated: week 35, safety follow-up. In the vaccine, a single dose held 300 ug of the mutant IDH1 20-mer peptide, along with topical imiquimod. Newly diagnosed WHO grade 3 or 4 IDH1-mutant, ATRX-lost astrocytomas were identified in the donors.

This chain joins TRBV7-9 and TRBJ2-1, with 10 bases that match TRBD2. The sample was PBMCs, taken from a glioma patient whose treatment included an IDH1 peptide vaccine. This receptor was identified in a man aged 30-40 years with glioma. CDR3 sequence (DNA): TGTGCCAGCAGCTCTCAGCGGGAGGGCCGTCGGAATGAGCAGTTCTTC. Translation gives CASSSQREGRRNEQFF.